The clone carrying this T cell receptor (beta chain) was seen many times. TCRdb analysed the RACE reads with MiXCR anew, one entry per CDR3 protein. This sample has tens of thousands of distinct CDR3 sequences; over 9.5% occur once, and the top ten carry more than 1.5%. Germline V CDR1 and CDR2: SNHLY, FYNNEI. The CDR3 contains 15 residues. The V end was cut by 2 bases, the J end by 0 bases, with 8 bases between. This entry comes from a study of human T cells and chemical hapten exposure. At the level of the study: Weekly administration of diphenylcyclopropenone to the scalp of patients continued throughout the roughly 25-week study. The study patch tested 0.01% DPC on the upper back and read results at 6 days.

Time point denoted: patch test 2, 6 weeks after DPC sensitization. Treatment of the sample: therapeutic diphenylcyclopropenone sensitization with weekly scalp DPC. V usage is TRBV2 and J usage is TRBJ1-5, with no clear D. Sequencing was performed on whole blood, taken in connection with sensitization to the hapten diphenylcyclopropenone (DPC). This clonotype originated in a woman aged 50 to 65 with alopecia areata. Some clones in this sample may be carry-over from other donors' samples. CDR3 coding DNA: TGTGCCAGCAGTGAAACCCAGTCTAGCAATCAGCCCCAGCATTTT. As protein: CASSETQSSNQPQHF.